This TCR beta chain was sequenced in a study of blood T cell repertoires in COVID-19. For the study at large: Collection of acute and convalescent COVID-19 samples took place in the United States, Italy and Spain.

Original processing methods: Counts of nucleated cells, estimated from reference gene primer amplification, were obtained. Method: immunoSEQ multiplex PCR; TCRdb's copy keeps in-frame clones and lacks some. V, J and clone size derive from that table, while D and trimming were established from the DNA sequence. Here the sample spans around 78,000 clones, roughly 88% being singletons. The CDR3 sequence is 16 residues long. Germline V CDR1 and CDR2: MDHEN, SYDVKM. V lost 4 bases to trimming and J lost 4 bases; unmatched junction nucleotides: 5. The chain couples TRBV28 to TRBJ2-3, with 13 bases matching TRBD2. This receptor was identified in a man in his forties or fifties with active COVID-19. The specimen sequenced was peripheral blood. The CDR3 reads CASSSGTSGDPDTQYF. The CDR3 bases are TGTGCCAGCAGTTCCGGGACTAGCGGGGATCCAGATACGCAGTATTTT.